The 31 T cell receptor beta chains below were found in one sample sequenced in a study of OX40 agonist ivuxolimab in advanced cancers. This table comes from immunoSEQ multiplex PCR, and its TCRdb copy is limited to in-frame clones, with some not included. The sample holds some 50,000 clones, 85% to 90% seen once. The sequences come from CD4+ or CD8+ T cells sorted from blood, collected in a trial of the OX40 agonist ivuxolimab. The receptors come from an adult with an advanced solid tumor such as melanoma, head and neck, liver or kidney cancer.

Notes on this clone: It is unclear where the CDR3 begins or ends on the DNA, so no DNA is shown, and the CDR3 is as TCRdb lists it. The chain has TRBV7-9 and TRBJ1-2. Germline-derived CDR1 and CDR2 are SEHNR and FQNEAQ (reference sequence). Ends included, the CDR3 has 14 residues. The CDR3 spells CASSFGPGRYGYTF.

The V call is TRBV7-2, the J call TRBJ2-2; 7 nucleotides align to TRBD2. Losses at the gene ends were 4 bases for V and 5 bases for J; bases not matched to a gene: 13. The germline V gene encodes CDR1 SGHTA and CDR2 FQGNSA. The CDR3 is made up of 17 amino acids. The CDR3 nucleotides read TGTGCCAGCAGCTACCCTCGATTAGCGGGTTTAACCGGGGAGCTGTTTTTT. Protein: CASSYPRLAGLTGELFF. The entire variable domain, with the rest obtained from reference TRBV7-2 and TRBJ2-2, is as follows: GAGVSQSPSNKVTEKGKDVELRCDPISGHTALYWYRQSLGQGLEFLIYFQGNSAPDKSGLPSDRFSAERTGGSVSTLTIQRTQQEDSAVYLCASSYPRLAGLTGELFFGEGSRLTVL.

The gene calls are TRBV6-5 and TRBJ1-5; D not certain. This CDR3 spans 13 amino acids. Trimming took 8 bases from V and 2 from J, leaving 10 bases between them. CDR1 MNHEY and CDR2 SVGAGI come from the germline V gene. CDR3 nucleotide sequence: TGTGCCAGCGGCCGAAAGGGCAATCAGCCCCAGCATTTT. Protein sequence: CASGRKGNQPQHF.

The V call is TRBV19, the J call TRBJ1-4; maybe TRBD1 (5 bases). CDR1 is LNHDA, CDR2 SQIVND, per germline (reference sequence). V lost 7 bases and J 4 bases, leaving 16 bases between the germline ends. This CDR3 is 15 amino acids long. The CDR3 nucleotides are TGTGCCAGTAACCCCGCGACGGGGGTTAATGAAAAACTGTTTTTT. Its protein product is CASNPATGVNEKLFF.

In DNA form, the CDR3 reads TGTGCCAGCAGCGCCGGGCTAGCGGATTACAATGAGCAGTTCTTC. It is translated as CASSAGLADYNEQFF. The chain carries TRBV9 and TRBJ2-1, with TRBD2 identical over 7 bases. V lost 3 bases, J lost 4 bases, and 7 bases stayed unmatched. Germline values: CDR1 SGDLS, CDR2 YYNGEE. CDR3 length: 15 residues. The whole variable domain, filled in from reference TRBV9 and TRBJ2-1, reads DSGVTQTPKHLITATGQRVTLRCSPRSGDLSVYWYQQSLDQGLQFLIQYYNGEERAKGNILERFSAQQFPDLHSELNLSSLELGDSALYFCASSAGLADYNEQFFGPGTRLTVL.

Only a few counts were recorded for this clone. The J gene is TRBJ2-7, the V gene TRBV27, with 10 nucleotides matching TRBD2. The CDR3 sequence is 15 residues long. Germline V gene sequence: CDR1 MNHEY, CDR2 SMNVEV (reference sequence). Trimming took 5 bases from V and 4 from J; bases not matched to a gene: 8. Written as DNA, the CDR3 is TGTGCCAGCAGTGGGCCCGGACTAGCGGAATACGAGCAGTACTTC. Protein sequence: CASSGPGLAEYEQYF.

This chain links TRBV5-8 with TRBJ2-3, with 7 bases aligning to TRBD2. The CDR3 is made up of 17 amino acids. V lost 5 bases, J lost 1 base, and 13 bases stayed unmatched. Germline V gene data show CDR1 as SGHTS and CDR2 as YDEGEE. In DNA form, the CDR3 reads TGTGCCAGCAGTCCTTCATTACTAGCGTCGGGCACAGATACGCAGTATTTT. Translated, it gives CASSPSLLASGTDTQYF.

The V and J genes are TRBV9 and TRBJ2-7; D may be TRBD2 (5 bases). Per the germline V gene, CDR1 is SGDLS and CDR2 is YYNGEE. This CDR3 has 15 residues. V lost 4 bases, J lost 1 base, and 15 bases lay in between. This CDR3 is CASSPSPGSSYEQYF. CDR3 in DNA: TGTGCCAGCAGCCCTAGCCCCGGGTCGTCCTACGAGCAGTACTTC. Based on the CDR3 plus reference TRBV9 and TRBJ2-7, the full variable domain is DSGVTQTPKHLITATGQRVTLRCSPRSGDLSVYWYQQSLDQGLQFLIQYYNGEERAKGNILERFSAQQFPDLHSELNLSSLELGDSALYFCASSPSPGSSYEQYFGPGTRLTVT.

The rearrangement uses TRBV7-8 and TRBJ1-5; possible D gene TRBD1, 5 bases. CDR3 length equals 14 residues. Germline loops: CDR1 SGHVS, CDR2 FQNEAQ. V was cut by 5 bases and J by 5 bases, with 13 bases left in between. The CDR3 DNA follows: TGTGCCAGCAGCCTCAGGGCCATTGATCAGCCCCAGCATTTT. Its translation is CASSLRAIDQPQHF.

The rearrangement joins TRBV6-6 to TRBJ2-7; the match to TRBD2 covers 7 bases. The J segment lost 2 bases and the V segment lost 1 base, leaving 8 bases of the junction unmatched. Germline lookup yields CDR1 MNHNY and CDR2 SVGAGI (reference sequence). CDR3 length: 16 residues. The CDR3 DNA reads TGTGCCAGCAGTTACTTGGTGGGAGGGCCGGCCTACGAGCAGTACTTC. It is translated as CASSYLVGGPAYEQYF.

This sequence joins TRBV11-1 and TRBJ2-1; TRBD2 aligns across 9 bases. J was trimmed by 4 bases and V by 5 bases; bases with no gene match: 9. This CDR3 comprises 16 residues. In germline, CDR1 is SGHAT, CDR2 FQDESV (reference sequence). CDR3: CASSRLAGEGYNEQFF. CDR3 in DNA: TGTGCCAGCAGCCGATTAGCGGGAGAGGGATACAATGAGCAGTTCTTC.

This chain joins TRBV10-3 and TRBJ2-5, with D perhaps given as TRBD1 or TRBD2 (5 bases each). V dropped 5 bases and J dropped 2 bases, with 15 bases sitting between them. This CDR3 spans 15 amino acids. CDR1 is ENHRY, CDR2 SYGVKD, per germline. The CDR3 here is CAISPGTTAQETQYF. DNA for the CDR3: TGTGCCATCAGTCCGGGGACCACCGCGCAAGAGACCCAGTACTTC.

The genes are TRBV4-2 and TRBJ2-5, with TRBD1 identical over 11 bases. Losses at the gene ends were 6 bases for V and 4 bases for J; bases not matched to a gene: 4. The CDR3 extends over 14 amino acids. Looked up from germline, CDR1 is LGHNA and CDR2 is YNFKEQ. This CDR3 reads CASSPGQGVETQYF. In DNA, the CDR3 is TGTGCCAGCAGTCCGGGACAGGGGGTAGAGACCCAGTACTTC.

The rearrangement joins TRBV6-6 to TRBJ2-7, with 9 bases lining up with TRBD2. The CDR3 length is 16 residues. J gave up 2 bases and V 6 bases, and 11 bases lay outside the gene matches. Germline assignment: CDR1 MNHNY and CDR2 SVGAGI (reference sequence). The CDR3 loop reads CASRGLAGVGPYEQYF. For the CDR3, the DNA is TGTGCCAGCAGAGGATTAGCGGGAGTGGGCCCCTACGAGCAGTACTTC.

The gene calls are TRBV20-1 and TRBJ2-7; possibly TRBD2 for D (6 bases). This CDR3 region has 11 residues. Germline CDR1 is DFQATT and CDR2 is SNEGSKA (reference sequence). The V end lost 3 bases, the J end lost 4 bases, and 7 bases lay between the germline ends. Here the CDR3 reads CSASRGYEQYF. The CDR3 DNA sequence: TGCAGTGCTAGCCGGGGGTACGAGCAGTACTTC.

The chain recombines TRBV6-5 with TRBJ1-1; D may be TRBD1 (6 bases). The length of the CDR3 is 12 residues. Per the germline V gene, CDR1 is MNHEY and CDR2 is SVGAGI. The V end lost 4 bases, the J end lost 5 bases, and 8 bases lay between the germline ends. The CDR3: CASSFRGTEAFF. CDR3 nucleotide sequence: TGTGCCAGCAGTTTCAGGGGAACTGAAGCTTTCTTT.

The chain links TRBV6-5 to TRBJ2-2; D may be TRBD1 (6 bases). From germline, CDR1 is MNHEY and CDR2 SVGAGI. V lost 6 bases and J 4 bases, leaving 9 bases between the germline ends. The CDR3 contains 13 residues. CDR3 protein: CASSDRPTGELFF. The DNA for the CDR3 is TGTGCCAGCAGCGACAGGCCCACCGGGGAGCTGTTTTTT.

The chain recombines TRBV10-3 with TRBJ1-5; D might be TRBD1 (6 bases). Trimming stripped 5 bases from V and 6 bases from J, with 11 bases between. This CDR3 region has 13 residues. Germline-derived CDR1 and CDR2 are ENHRY and SYGVKD. The CDR3 protein is CAISNRETQPQHF. Here the CDR3 DNA reads TGTGCCATCAGTAACAGGGAGACTCAGCCCCAGCATTTT.

This clone was detected once. The chain links TRBV6-5 to TRBJ2-1; 15 nucleotides align to TRBD2. This CDR3 comprises 14 residues. V lost 5 bases and J lost 10; bases outside the gene matches: 3. The V gene's germline CDR1 is MNHEY and CDR2 SVGAGI. Here the CDR3 reads CASSRGLAGGEQFF. Written as DNA, the CDR3 is TGTGCCAGCAGTCGCGGACTAGCGGGAGGGGAGCAGTTCTTC.

The genes are TRBV14 and TRBJ2-1; tentatively, D is TRBD1 (6 bases). Trimming removed 4 bases at V and 8 bases at J, with 12 bases between. Germline V gives CDR1 SGHDN, CDR2 FVKESK. The CDR3 is made up of 13 amino acids. As DNA, the CDR3 is TGTGCCAGCAGCCCGGGACATTCGGATGAGCAGTTCTTC. It encodes CASSPGHSDEQFF.

V and J are TRBV4-2 and TRBJ2-1; D may be TRBD1 (6 bases). Germline V lookup: CDR1 LGHNA, CDR2 YNFKEQ. The V and J ends lost 0 bases and 2 bases respectively, with 17 bases between them. This CDR3 is built from 18 residues. CDR3 sequence: CASSQEGGVAGPYNEQFF. DNA for the CDR3: TGTGCCAGCAGCCAAGAAGGGGGAGTGGCCGGCCCCTACAATGAGCAGTTCTTC.

V and J are TRBV5-1 and TRBJ2-3; tentatively, D is TRBD2 (5 bases). This CDR3 has 15 residues. Germline CDR1 SGHRS, CDR2 YFSETQ. Trimming removed 8 bases from V and 1 base from J, with 17 bases in between. The chain's CDR3 is CASKEPWGGTDTQYF. Written as DNA, the CDR3 is TGCGCCAGTAAGGAACCCTGGGGAGGCACAGATACGCAGTATTTT.

The table lists this clone with a count of one. V usage is TRBV6-6 and J usage is TRBJ2-2; 7 nucleotides line up with TRBD1. The germline V gene encodes CDR1 MNHNY and CDR2 SVGAGI (reference sequence). Trimming cost V 4 bases and J 0 bases; bases outside gene matches: 2. The CDR3 has 15 residues. CDR3 nucleotides: TGTGCCAGCAGTTGGGGACAGTCGAACACCGGGGAGCTGTTTTTT. This encodes CASSWGQSNTGELFF.

The V and J genes are TRBV7-3 and TRBJ2-2; D possibly uses TRBD1 or TRBD2 (5 bases each). The germline V and J ends were trimmed by 2 bases and 3 bases, with 10 bases remaining between them. Germline V lookup: CDR1 SGHTA, CDR2 FQGTGA. The CDR3 contains 15 residues. CDR3 protein: CASSLLGRDTGELFF. CDR3 bases: TGTGCCAGCAGCTTATTGGGACGAGACACCGGGGAGCTGTTTTTT.

The sample holds one count of this clone. The CDR3 loop reads CASSLRGMNTEAFF. In DNA form, the CDR3 reads TGCGCCAGCAGCTTGCGAGGTATGAACACTGAAGCTTTCTTT. This rearrangement joins TRBV5-1 to TRBJ1-1; no definite D call. This CDR3 comprises 14 residues. Trimming took off 1 base at V and 0 bases at J, with 7 bases between the two ends. Looked up from germline, CDR1 is SGHRS and CDR2 is YFSETQ.

The chain joins TRBV7-2 to TRBJ1-4, with a possible D match to TRBD1 (6 bases). Per germline, CDR1 SGHTA and CDR2 FQGNSA. This CDR3 contains 16 residues. Trimming removed 7 bases at V and 4 bases at J, with 19 bases between. This CDR3 is CASKTWGDRINEKLFF. The CDR3 nucleotides read TGTGCCAGCAAAACCTGGGGTGACAGGATTAATGAAAAACTGTTTTTT.

The rearrangement joins TRBV27 to TRBJ2-1, with D unresolved. The CDR3 has 13 residues. The germline V gene has CDR1 MNHEY and CDR2 SMNVEV (reference sequence). V shed 1 base and J shed 10 bases, with 11 bases lying between them. This CDR3 is CASSLYRAWEQFF. CDR3 nucleotide sequence: TGTGCCAGCAGTTTATATAGAGCGTGGGAGCAGTTCTTC.

The chain uses TRBV10-1 and TRBJ2-7, with D hard to call. CDR3 length equals 13 residues. Germline V CDR1 and CDR2: WNHNN, SYGVQD (reference sequence). The V end was cut by 2 bases, the J end by 7 bases, with 12 bases between. This CDR3 reads CASSEGLRWEQYF. The CDR3 bases are TGCGCCAGCAGTGAGGGCTTGAGGTGGGAGCAGTACTTC.

The chain employs TRBV5-1 and TRBJ1-4; D unclear. CDR1 and CDR2 from the germline V gene are SGHRS and YFSETQ. This CDR3 is 13 amino acids long. V lost 0 bases, J lost 4 bases, and 4 bases lay in between. The CDR3 region is CASSLGINEKLFF. In nucleotides, the CDR3 is TGCGCCAGCAGCTTGGGCATTAATGAAAAACTGTTTTTT.

The genes are TRBV28 and TRBJ1-5, with no clear D. The CDR3 is 14 amino acids. Germline values: CDR1 MDHEN, CDR2 SYDVKM. Trimming removed 7 bases at V and 1 base at J, with 11 bases between. In DNA form, the CDR3 reads TGTGCCAGCAATCGAGGCGGCAGCAATCAGCCCCAGCATTTT. This gives the protein CASNRGGSNQPQHF.

This chain links TRBV7-9 with TRBJ2-7; the D gene is possibly TRBD1 (5 bases). Per germline, CDR1 SEHNR and CDR2 FQNEAQ (reference sequence). V was clipped by 2 bases and J by 2 bases, with 13 bases between them. The CDR3 is made up of 15 amino acids. The CDR3 DNA is TGTGCCAGCAGCTTACTGAAGGGGCTGGCCTACGAGCAGTACTTC. Translating gives CASSLLKGLAYEQYF.